This T cell receptor (beta chain) came from a study of post-analysis software for immune sequencing data. The CDR3 contains 16 residues. The V and J ends lost 5 bases and 0 bases, in that order; junction bases with no gene match: 5. The germline gives CDR1 SGHRS, CDR2 YFSETQ. TCR beta cDNA libraries included unique molecular identifiers. TCRdb called the PCR reads again in MiXCR, with one record for every CDR3 protein. This sample yields around 440,000 distinct CDR3 sequences, of which 45% are seen a single time; over 10% belongs to the top ten. Study-wide results and caveats: TRBV5-6, TRBV5-1 and TRBV20-1 were among 4 or 5 TRBV segments more frequent in patients than controls.

This clonotype showed up just a few times. Its antigen is not identified. This chain uses TRBV5-1 with TRBJ2-1; 10 bases agree with TRBD2. Sequenced: blood. This TCR came from a girl under 18 with multiple sclerosis. Here the CDR3 DNA reads TGCGCCAGCAGTATTAGCGGGGGGAGCTCCTACAATGAGCAGTTCTTC. This encodes CASSISGGSSYNEQFF.